This T cell receptor (beta chain) was identified in a study of T cells in Graves' hyperthyroidism and ophthalmopathy. The TCR beta CDR3 regions underwent amplification using RNA transcripts as the source. TCR CDR3 regions were first amplified by RT-PCR with HTBI primers. TCRdb analysed the multiplex PCR reads with MiXCR anew, one entry per CDR3 protein. The repertoire holds around 620,000 distinct CDR3 sequences, approximately 14% seen once, with less than 9% in the top ten. Germline loops: CDR1 SGDLS, CDR2 YYNGEE. This CDR3 contains 15 residues. V was shortened by 2 bases and J by 9 bases, with 18 bases between the two germline ends.

V gene TRBV9 combines with J gene TRBJ2-4; D gene unclear. The sequencing sample was made of blood. The receptor was isolated from a young woman with Graves' ophthalmopathy. The DNA of the CDR3 is TGTGCCAGCAGCGTCTCCTCCGAGACCCTAACCATTCAGTACTTC. It encodes CASSVSSETLTIQYF. The whole variable domain, filled in from reference TRBV9 and TRBJ2-4, reads DSGVTQTPKHLITATGQRVTLRCSPRSGDLSVYWYQQSLDQGLQFLIQYYNGEERAKGNILERFSAQQFPDLHSELNLSSLELGDSALYFCASSVSSETLTIQYFGAGTRLSVL.